The entry that follows covers one T cell receptor beta chain sequence. These data are taken from a study of blood T cell repertoires in COVID-19. Overall study: Whether acute or convalescent, the COVID-19 samples came from the United States, Italy and Spain. The cDNA or gDNA used as material had been derived from T cells, B-cell-depleted T cells, or PBMCs.

The authors' processing: Researchers report that nucleated cell counts were estimated from reference gene primer amplification. Generated by immunoSEQ multiplex PCR, the TCRdb table keeps only in-frame clones and is missing some. The V and J calls and clone size come from that table; D and trimming were worked out from the DNA. The sample consists of 99,000 or so clones, approximately 87% of them appearing once. V lost 5 bases, J lost 0 bases, and 11 bases lay in between. Germline V gene sequence: CDR1 MDHEN, CDR2 SYDVKM. The CDR3 totals 15 residues. The sample consisted of peripheral blood. The genes are TRBV28 and TRBJ2-1; possible D gene TRBD1, 6 bases. The TCR was taken from a man aged 45 to 65 with acute or convalescent COVID-19. The chain's CDR3 is CASSVGGSSYNEQFF. The DNA of the CDR3 is TGTGCCAGCAGTGTAGGGGGAAGCTCCTACAATGAGCAGTTCTTC.